Listed here are 26 T cell receptor beta chains from one sample, sequenced in a study of blood T cell repertoires in COVID-19. Repertoires were generated with immunoSEQ multiplex PCR, while TCRdb's copy carries only in-frame clones and drops some. The sample records 150,000 to 200,000 clones, roughly 86% being singletons. Sequenced: peripheral blood. The receptor source for this set is a man in his forties or fifties with active or convalescent COVID-19.

In DNA, the CDR3 is TGTGCCAGCAGCTTAGTGGCGGGGGGGCCCCTTAATGAGCAGTTCTTC. This translates into CASSLVAGGPLNEQFF. This chain connects TRBV11-2 to TRBJ2-1; TRBD2 matches at 9 bases. Germline V CDR1 and CDR2: SGHAT, FQNNGV. The V segment lost 1 base and the J segment 7 bases; nucleotides outside the gene matches: 8. CDR3 size: 16 residues.

This chain joins TRBV19 and TRBJ1-4; possibly TRBD1 for D (6 bases). This CDR3 is 12 amino acids long. V was cut by 5 bases and J by 8 bases, with 9 bases left in between. CDR1 and CDR2 (germline): LNHDA, SQIVND (reference sequence). CDR3 in amino acids: CASSSRGEKLFF. The CDR3 DNA is TGTGCCAGTAGTTCCAGGGGCGAAAAACTGTTTTTT.

This chain connects TRBV7-3 to TRBJ2-5; D possibly corresponds to TRBD1 (5 bases). The V gene's germline CDR1 is SGHTA and CDR2 FQGTGA. The CDR3 sequence is 15 residues long. Trimming stripped 4 bases from V and 5 bases from J, with 17 bases between. The CDR3 sequence: CASSSLGHLGETQYF. The CDR3 coding sequence is TGTGCCAGCAGCTCTCTTGGACACCTCGGGGAGACCCAGTACTTC.

The V and J genes are TRBV13 and TRBJ1-3, with 10 positions matching TRBD1. The germline CDR1 and CDR2 sequences are PRHDT and FYEKMQ (reference sequence). The CDR3 is made up of 16 amino acids. Germline trimming cut 5 bases from V and 7 bases from J; bases unmatched to any gene: 11. Written as DNA, the CDR3 is TGTGCCAGCAGCGGGGGACAGGGGAATCGCGACAACACCATATATTTT. Translating it yields CASSGGQGNRDNTIYF. Full variable domain (rest looked up from reference TRBV13 and TRBJ1-3): AAGVIQSPRHLIKEKRETATLKCYPIPRHDTVYWYQQGPGQDPQFLISFYEKMQSDKGSIPDRFSAQQFSDYHSELNMSSLELGDSALYFCASSGGQGNRDNTIYFGEGSWLTVV.

The chain carries TRBV18 and TRBJ1-5, with D possibly matching TRBD1 (5 bases). With 2 bases removed from V and 3 bases from J, the gap between germline ends came to 11 bases. This CDR3 spans 15 amino acids. Germline V gene lookup returns CDR1 KGHSH and CDR2 LQKENI. The CDR3 spells CASSPSAGPNQPQHF. The CDR3 region has the DNA TGTGCCAGCTCACCATCGGCGGGGCCCAATCAGCCCCAGCATTTT. Variable domain in full (rest from reference TRBV18 and TRBJ1-5): NAGVMQNPRHLVRRRGQEARLRCSPMKGHSHVYWYRQLPEEGLKFMVYLQKENIIDESGMPKERFSAEFPKEGPSILRIQQVVRGDSAAYFCASSPSAGPNQPQHFGDGTRLSIL.

The V gene is TRBV9, the J gene TRBJ2-1; 13 nucleotides agree with TRBD2. Germline CDR1 reads SGDLS; CDR2 reads YYNGEE. The length of the CDR3 is 15 residues. With V trimmed by 3 bases and J by 6 bases, 3 bases remained unmatched. In DNA, the CDR3 is TGTGCCAGCAGCGCAGGACTAGCGGGAGCCAATGAGCAGTTCTTC. Translated: CASSAGLAGANEQFF.

The V gene is TRBV9, the J gene TRBJ2-1; a possible D gene is TRBD2 (6 bases). V lost 2 bases and J 7 bases, leaving 7 bases between the germline ends. The CDR3 has 12 amino acids. Germline lookup yields CDR1 SGDLS and CDR2 YYNGEE. The CDR3 bases are TGTGCCAGCAGCGTCCGGGAGAATGAGCAGTTCTTC. It codes for CASSVRENEQFF.

The chain is built from TRBV19 and TRBJ2-5, with 7 positions matching TRBD2. The CDR3 consists of 13 residues. J lost 5 bases, V lost 6 bases, and 6 bases had no gene match. Germline lookup yields CDR1 LNHDA and CDR2 SQIVND (reference sequence). CDR3 DNA sequence: TGTGCCAGTAGCGGACTAGGCCCCGAGACCCAGTACTTC. Protein: CASSGLGPETQYF.

This chain joins TRBV25-1 and TRBJ1-6; 10 bases line up with TRBD1. CDR3 length: 18 residues. The germline gives CDR1 MGHDK, CDR2 SYGVNS. Trimming removed 4 bases from V and 3 bases from J; junction bases left unmatched: 9. CDR3 nucleotide sequence: TGTGCCAGCAGTGTAAAGGCCCGGGACAGGGGCTATAATTCACCCCTCCACTTT. This codes for CASSVKARDRGYNSPLHF.

The table lists this clone with a few counts. The chain combines TRBV6-2 or TRBV6-3 with TRBJ1-1; 8 bases are a match to TRBD1. The CDR3 contains 15 residues. CDR1 and CDR2 from the germline V gene are MNHEY and SVGEGT. The junction had 6 bases not matched to a gene; V was cut back by 0 bases and J by 6 bases. The CDR3 region has the DNA TGTGCCAGCAGTTACTCGAGACAGGGGAGCGCTGAAGCTTTCTTT. It translates to CASSYSRQGSAEAFF.

The chain joins TRBV5-4 to TRBJ2-2; TRBD1 aligns across 8 bases. The germline gives CDR1 SGHNT, CDR2 YYREEE (reference sequence). CDR3 size: 16 residues. The junction had 9 bases not matched to a gene; V was cut back by 2 bases and J by 6 bases. The CDR3 DNA sequence: TGTGCCAGCAGCTTATTTGCGGGACAGGCGGCCGGGGAGCTGTTTTTT. Encoded protein: CASSLFAGQAAGELFF.

This chain uses TRBV7-2 with TRBJ1-4, with D uncertain. The germline V gene encodes CDR1 SGHTA and CDR2 FQGNSA. Trimming cost V 4 bases and J 3 bases, with 9 bases left between them. The CDR3 loop spans 14 amino acids. The CDR3 bases are TGTGCCAGCAGCTACCGGGTCTCTAATGAAAAACTGTTTTTT. Amino acids: CASSYRVSNEKLFF.

This clone occurred once. The genes are TRBV30 and TRBJ1-1, with 9 bases identical to TRBD1. Unmatched junction bases numbered 3, after V lost 0 bases and J lost 7 bases. This CDR3 spans 13 amino acids. Germline CDR1 GTSNPN, CDR2 SVGIG (reference sequence). The CDR3 here is CAWSVTGGVEAFF. The DNA of the CDR3 is TGTGCCTGGAGTGTCACAGGGGGCGTTGAAGCTTTCTTT.

V usage is TRBV7-9 and J usage is TRBJ2-2; a weak D match, TRBD1 (5 bases). V was trimmed by 1 base and J by 3 bases, leaving 9 bases between them. The V gene's germline CDR1 is SEHNR and CDR2 FQNEAQ (reference sequence). The CDR3 is made up of 15 amino acids. This chain's CDR3 is CASSLEGRDTGELFF. The CDR3 coding sequence is TGTGCCAGCAGCTTAGAGGGCAGGGACACCGGGGAGCTGTTTTTT.

CDR3 sequence reads: CASTPGQGPEKLFF. CDR3 nucleotides: TGTGCCAGTACCCCGGGACAGGGGCCCGAAAAACTGTTTTTT. The chain has TRBV19 and TRBJ1-4; 10 nucleotides align to TRBD1. The CDR3 sequence is 14 residues long. The germline V gene has CDR1 LNHDA and CDR2 SQIVND (reference sequence). V lost 7 bases and J lost 8; bases outside the gene matches: 7.

This clone was counted once. This chain connects TRBV7-9 to TRBJ1-2, with D perhaps matching TRBD1 (5 bases). CDR1 and CDR2 from the germline V gene are SEHNR and FQNEAQ (reference sequence). This CDR3 contains 12 residues. V lost 0 bases and J 12 bases, leaving 11 bases between the germline ends. The CDR3 is CASSLAKGRDTF. The CDR3 DNA reads as TGTGCCAGCAGCTTAGCGAAGGGGAGGGACACCTTC.

This clone was counted a few times. The chain employs TRBV29-1 and TRBJ1-1, with D perhaps matching TRBD1 (5 bases). V lost 5 bases and J 0 bases, leaving 10 bases between the germline ends. The CDR3 totals 13 residues. Per the germline V gene, CDR1 is SQVTM and CDR2 is ANQGSEA. DNA for the CDR3: TGCAGCGTTTCCAAGGGGATGAACACTGAAGCTTTCTTT. It translates to CSVSKGMNTEAFF.

This clone was counted between two and nine times. The chain employs TRBV12-5 and TRBJ1-6; D might be TRBD1 (6 bases). Germline values: CDR1 LGHNT, CDR2 FRNRAP. This CDR3 region has 14 residues. The ends were cut back, 2 bases at V and 9 bases at J, with 11 bases in the middle. CDR3 loop: CASGLTGKGSPLHF. The CDR3 coding sequence is TGTGCTAGTGGTTTGACAGGGAAGGGTTCACCCCTCCACTTT.

The chain recombines TRBV21-1 with TRBJ2-4; the tabulated D call, TRBD2, remains unverified against the DNA. TRBV21-1 is flagged as a pseudogene. The CDR3 runs to 18 residues. The CDR3 DNA sequence: TGTGCCAGCAGCAATACTAGTCAGACTACCCTAGCCAAAAACATTCAGTACTTC. Translation gives CASSNTSQTTLAKNIQYF.

This chain connects TRBV6-6 to TRBJ1-1; TRBD1 is a possible D gene (5 bases). The ends were cut back, 5 bases at V and 10 bases at J, with 14 bases in the middle. The CDR3 totals 12 residues. Germline lookup yields CDR1 MNHNY and CDR2 SVGAGI (reference sequence). CDR3 nucleotides: TGTGCCAGCAGTAAAATAAGCGGGGGAGCTTTCTTT. It specifies CASSKISGGAFF.

The gene calls are TRBV19 and TRBJ1-5; D might be TRBD1 (5 bases). V lost 6 bases and J lost 11, with 23 bases in between. This CDR3 has 15 residues. Germline CDR1 reads LNHDA; CDR2 reads SQIVND (reference sequence). For the CDR3, the DNA is TGTGCCAGTAGAGGTGATCTCCTTGGACGGGGGGCCCAGCATTTT. Encoded protein: CASRGDLLGRGAQHF. The full variable domain, its missing parts supplied by reference TRBV19 and TRBJ1-5, is DGGITQSPKYLFRKEGQNVTLSCEQNLNHDAMYWYRQDPGQGLRLIYYSQIVNDFQKGDIAEGYSVSREKKESFPLTVTSAQKNPTAFYLCASRGDLLGRGAQHFGDGTRLSIL.

The chain joins TRBV21-1 to TRBJ2-5; the table's D call of TRBD1 was not tested on the DNA. TRBV21-1 is described as a pseudogene. The CDR3 is 18 residues long. DNA of the CDR3: TGTGCCAGCAGCAAAGGGGCCCCCGGACAGGGGGCAGGAGAGACCCAGTACTTC. Its translation: CASSKGAPGQGAGETQYF.

The V call is TRBV11-3, the J call TRBJ2-7; tentatively, D is TRBD2 (5 bases). Germline V gives CDR1 SGHNT, CDR2 YENEEA. V gave up 0 bases and J gave up 11 bases, with 11 bases separating them. The CDR3 is made up of 12 amino acids. CDR3 nucleotides: TGTGCCAGCAGCTTAGATAAGAGGGAAAAGTACTTC. This sequence encodes CASSLDKREKYF.

The rearrangement links TRBV6-1 to TRBJ2-6, with D perhaps TRBD1 (6 bases). Looked up from germline, CDR1 is MNHNS and CDR2 is SASEGT. This CDR3 has 19 amino acids. Trimming took off 1 base at V and 0 bases at J, with 16 bases between the two ends. CDR3 loop: CASSEVPDSHYSGANVLTF. The CDR3 DNA is TGTGCCAGCAGTGAAGTGCCGGACAGCCATTACTCTGGGGCCAACGTCCTGACTTTC.

This clone was seen at least ten times. CDR3 DNA: TGCGCCAGCAGCCAAGATCCCCTGATTCTCGGAGGATCCTTGGGTAGCACCTTC. Its translation is CASSQDPLILGGSLGSTF. The V gene is TRBV4-3, the J gene TRBJ1-2; D is uncertain. The germline V gene has CDR1 LGHNA and CDR2 YSLEER. This CDR3 is 18 amino acids long. Trimming stripped 0 bases from V and 13 bases from J, with 30 bases between.

V usage is TRBV2 and J usage is TRBJ1-6, with 10 nucleotides matching TRBD1. The length of the CDR3 is 16 residues. Germline CDR1 SNHLY, CDR2 FYNNEI. V shed 5 bases, J shed 8 bases, and the junction held 9 bases outside the gene matches. CDR3 coding DNA: TGTGCCAGCAGTCTAACCGGGACAGGGGTGGATTCACCCCTCCACTTT. Translating gives CASSLTGTGVDSPLHF.